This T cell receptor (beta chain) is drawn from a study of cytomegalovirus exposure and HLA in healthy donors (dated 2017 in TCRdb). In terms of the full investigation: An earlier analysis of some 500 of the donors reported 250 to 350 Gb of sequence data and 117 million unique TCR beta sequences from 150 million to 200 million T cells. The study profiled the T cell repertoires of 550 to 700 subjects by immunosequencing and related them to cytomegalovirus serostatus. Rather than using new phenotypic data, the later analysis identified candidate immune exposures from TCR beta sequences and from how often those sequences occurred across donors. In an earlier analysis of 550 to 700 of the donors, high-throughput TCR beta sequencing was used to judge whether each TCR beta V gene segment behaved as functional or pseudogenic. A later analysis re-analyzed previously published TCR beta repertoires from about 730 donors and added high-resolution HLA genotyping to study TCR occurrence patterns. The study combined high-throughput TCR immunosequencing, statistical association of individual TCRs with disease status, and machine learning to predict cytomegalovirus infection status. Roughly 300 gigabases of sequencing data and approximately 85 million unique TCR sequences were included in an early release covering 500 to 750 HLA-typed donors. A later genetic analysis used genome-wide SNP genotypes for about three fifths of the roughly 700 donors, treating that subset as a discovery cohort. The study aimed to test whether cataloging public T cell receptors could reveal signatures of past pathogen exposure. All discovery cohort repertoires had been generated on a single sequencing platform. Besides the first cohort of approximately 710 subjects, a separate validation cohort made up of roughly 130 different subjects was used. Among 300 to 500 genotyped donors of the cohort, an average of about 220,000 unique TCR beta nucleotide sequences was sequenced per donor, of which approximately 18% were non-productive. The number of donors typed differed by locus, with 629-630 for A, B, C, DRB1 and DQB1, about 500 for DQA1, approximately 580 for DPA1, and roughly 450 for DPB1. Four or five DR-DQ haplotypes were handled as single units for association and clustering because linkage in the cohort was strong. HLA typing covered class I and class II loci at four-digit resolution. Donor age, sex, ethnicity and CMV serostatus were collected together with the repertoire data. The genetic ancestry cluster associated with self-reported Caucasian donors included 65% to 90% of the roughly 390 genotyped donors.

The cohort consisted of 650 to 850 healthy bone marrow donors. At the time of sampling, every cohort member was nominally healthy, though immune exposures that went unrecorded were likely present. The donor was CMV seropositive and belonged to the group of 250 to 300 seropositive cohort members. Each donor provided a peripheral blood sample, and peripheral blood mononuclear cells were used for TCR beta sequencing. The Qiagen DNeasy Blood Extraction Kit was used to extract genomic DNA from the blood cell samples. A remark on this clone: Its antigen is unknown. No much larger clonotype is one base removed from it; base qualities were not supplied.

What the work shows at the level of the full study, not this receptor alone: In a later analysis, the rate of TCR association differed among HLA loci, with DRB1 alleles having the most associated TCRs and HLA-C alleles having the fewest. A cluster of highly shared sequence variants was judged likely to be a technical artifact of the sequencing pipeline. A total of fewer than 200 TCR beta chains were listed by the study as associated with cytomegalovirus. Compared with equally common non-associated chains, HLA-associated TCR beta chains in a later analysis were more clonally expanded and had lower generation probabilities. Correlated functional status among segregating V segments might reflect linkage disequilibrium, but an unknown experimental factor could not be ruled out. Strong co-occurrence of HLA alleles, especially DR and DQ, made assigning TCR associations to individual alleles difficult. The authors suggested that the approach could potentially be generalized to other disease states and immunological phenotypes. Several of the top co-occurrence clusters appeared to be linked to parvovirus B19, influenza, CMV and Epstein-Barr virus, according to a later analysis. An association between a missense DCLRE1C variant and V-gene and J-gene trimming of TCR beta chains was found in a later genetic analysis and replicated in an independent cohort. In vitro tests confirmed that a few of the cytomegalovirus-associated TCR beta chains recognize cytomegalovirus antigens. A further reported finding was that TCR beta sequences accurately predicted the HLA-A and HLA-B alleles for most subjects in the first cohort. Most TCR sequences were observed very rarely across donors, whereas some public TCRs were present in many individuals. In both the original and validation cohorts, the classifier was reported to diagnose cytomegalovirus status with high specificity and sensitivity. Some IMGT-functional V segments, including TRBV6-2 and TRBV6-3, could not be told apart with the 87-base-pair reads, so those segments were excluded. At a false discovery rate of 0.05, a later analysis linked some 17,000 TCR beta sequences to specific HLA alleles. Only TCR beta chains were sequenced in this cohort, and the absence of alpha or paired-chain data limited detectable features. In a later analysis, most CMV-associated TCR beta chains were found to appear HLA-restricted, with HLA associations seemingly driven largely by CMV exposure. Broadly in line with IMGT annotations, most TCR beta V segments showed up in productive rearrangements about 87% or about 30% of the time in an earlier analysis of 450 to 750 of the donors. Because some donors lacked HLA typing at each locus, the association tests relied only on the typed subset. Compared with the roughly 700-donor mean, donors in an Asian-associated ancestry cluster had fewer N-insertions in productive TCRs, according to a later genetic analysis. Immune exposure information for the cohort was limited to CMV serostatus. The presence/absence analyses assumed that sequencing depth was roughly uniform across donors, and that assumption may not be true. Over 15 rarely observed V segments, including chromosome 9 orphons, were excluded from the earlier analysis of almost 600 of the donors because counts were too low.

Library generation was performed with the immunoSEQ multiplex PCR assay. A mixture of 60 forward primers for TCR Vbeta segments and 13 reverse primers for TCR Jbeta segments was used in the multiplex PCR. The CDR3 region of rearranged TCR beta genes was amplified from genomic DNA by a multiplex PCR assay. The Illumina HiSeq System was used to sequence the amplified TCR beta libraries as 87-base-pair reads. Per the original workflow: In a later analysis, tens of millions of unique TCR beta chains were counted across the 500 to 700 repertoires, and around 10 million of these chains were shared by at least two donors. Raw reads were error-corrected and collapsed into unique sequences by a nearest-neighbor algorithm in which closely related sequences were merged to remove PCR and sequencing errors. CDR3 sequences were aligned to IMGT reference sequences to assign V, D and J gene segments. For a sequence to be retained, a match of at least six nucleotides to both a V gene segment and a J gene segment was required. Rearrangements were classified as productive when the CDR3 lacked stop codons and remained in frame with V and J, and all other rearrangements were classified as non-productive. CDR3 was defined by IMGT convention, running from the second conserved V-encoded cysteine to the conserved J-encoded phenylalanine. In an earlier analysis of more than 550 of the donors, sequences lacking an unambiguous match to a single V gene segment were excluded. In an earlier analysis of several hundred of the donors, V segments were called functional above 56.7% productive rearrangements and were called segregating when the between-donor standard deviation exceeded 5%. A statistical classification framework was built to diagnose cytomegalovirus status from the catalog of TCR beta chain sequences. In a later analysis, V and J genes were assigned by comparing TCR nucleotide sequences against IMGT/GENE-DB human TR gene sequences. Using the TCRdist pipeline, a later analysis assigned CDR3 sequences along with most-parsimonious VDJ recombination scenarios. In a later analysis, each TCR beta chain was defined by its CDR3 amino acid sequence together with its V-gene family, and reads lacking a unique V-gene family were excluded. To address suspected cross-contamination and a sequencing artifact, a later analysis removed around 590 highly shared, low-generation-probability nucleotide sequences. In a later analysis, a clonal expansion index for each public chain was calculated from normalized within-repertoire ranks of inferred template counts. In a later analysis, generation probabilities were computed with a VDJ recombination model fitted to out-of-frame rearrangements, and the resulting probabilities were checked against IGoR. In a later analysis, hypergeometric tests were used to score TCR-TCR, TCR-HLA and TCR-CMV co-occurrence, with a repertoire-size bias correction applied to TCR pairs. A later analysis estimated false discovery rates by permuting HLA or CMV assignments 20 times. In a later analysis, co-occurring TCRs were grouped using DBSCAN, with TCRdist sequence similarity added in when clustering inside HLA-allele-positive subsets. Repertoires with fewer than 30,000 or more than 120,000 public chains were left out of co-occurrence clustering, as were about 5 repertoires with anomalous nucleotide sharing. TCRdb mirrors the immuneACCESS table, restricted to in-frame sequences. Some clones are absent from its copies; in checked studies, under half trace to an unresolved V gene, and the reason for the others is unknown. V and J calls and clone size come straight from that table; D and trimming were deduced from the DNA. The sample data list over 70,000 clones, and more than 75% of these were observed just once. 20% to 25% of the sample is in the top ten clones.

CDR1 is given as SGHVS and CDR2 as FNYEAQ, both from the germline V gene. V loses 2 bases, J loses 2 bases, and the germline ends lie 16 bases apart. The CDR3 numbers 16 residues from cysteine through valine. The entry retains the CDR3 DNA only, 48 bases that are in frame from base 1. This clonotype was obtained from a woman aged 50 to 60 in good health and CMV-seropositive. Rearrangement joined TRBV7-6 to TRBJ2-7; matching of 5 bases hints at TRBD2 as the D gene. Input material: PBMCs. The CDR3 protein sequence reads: CASSLTQTRRTYEQYV. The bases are TGTGCCAGCAGCTTAACCCAGACCCGGAGGACCTACGAGCAGTACGTC.